This TCR beta chain stems from a study of CD8+ T cells in alopecia areata. For this clone: Its target is unknown.

From alopecia areata patients, lesional scalp punch biopsies and peripheral blood were collected. Using a FACSAria, the CD4+ and CD8+ T cells were sorted from the PBMCs. Isolated RNA was reverse transcribed into cDNA used as the sequencing template. The protocol was immunoSEQ multiplex PCR, while the TCRdb copy is restricted to in-frame clones and leaves out a portion. This table has about 250,000 clones, around two thirds appearing once. Findings and caveats of the study: Possibly because of HLA-related factors, TCR sharing was less clear across patients than in mice.

This CDR3 is built from 16 residues. Germline values: CDR1 LNHNV, CDR2 YYDKDF (reference sequence). Trimming at V came to 0 bases and at J to 4 bases, leaving 8 bases not matched to a gene. V gene TRBV15 combines with J gene TRBJ1-1, with 7 bases aligning to TRBD1. This TCR was sampled from a human donor with alopecia areata. The source was CD4+ T cells sorted from blood, collected at week 0. CDR3 protein: CATSRERRQGGTEAFF. The DNA of the CDR3 is TGTGCCACCAGCAGAGAGAGGCGGCAGGGGGGCACTGAAGCTTTCTTT.